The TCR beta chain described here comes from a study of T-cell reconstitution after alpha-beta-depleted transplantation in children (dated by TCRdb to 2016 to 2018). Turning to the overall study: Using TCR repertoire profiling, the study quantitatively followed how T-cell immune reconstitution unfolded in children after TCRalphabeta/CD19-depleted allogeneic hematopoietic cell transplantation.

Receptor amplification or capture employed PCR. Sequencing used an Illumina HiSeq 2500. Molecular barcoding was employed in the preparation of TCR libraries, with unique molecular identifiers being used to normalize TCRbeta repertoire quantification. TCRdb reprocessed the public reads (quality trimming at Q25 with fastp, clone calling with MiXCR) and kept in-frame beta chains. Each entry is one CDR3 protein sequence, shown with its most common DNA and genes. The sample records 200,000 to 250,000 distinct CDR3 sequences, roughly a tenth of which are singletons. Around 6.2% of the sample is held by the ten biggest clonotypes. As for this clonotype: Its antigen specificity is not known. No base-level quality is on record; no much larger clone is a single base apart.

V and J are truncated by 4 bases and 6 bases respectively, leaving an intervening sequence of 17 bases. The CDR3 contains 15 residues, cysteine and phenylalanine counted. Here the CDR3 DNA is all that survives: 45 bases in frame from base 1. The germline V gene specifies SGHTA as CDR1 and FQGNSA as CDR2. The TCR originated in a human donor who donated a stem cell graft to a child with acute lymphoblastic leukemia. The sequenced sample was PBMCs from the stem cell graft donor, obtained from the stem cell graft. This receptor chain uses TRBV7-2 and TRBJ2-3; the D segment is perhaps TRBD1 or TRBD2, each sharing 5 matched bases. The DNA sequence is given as TGTGCCAGCAGCTCCTTAGTCGGGGCCTGGGATACGCAGTATTTT. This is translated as CASSSLVGAWDTQYF.